Below are 13 T cell receptor beta chains sequenced from a single sample in a study of cytomegalovirus exposure and HLA in healthy donors. TCRdb's copy holds only in-frame clones and misses some; the assay was immunoSEQ multiplex PCR. Of about 140,000 clones listed, roughly 87% are singletons. The sequenced sample consisted of PBMCs. Receptors originate from a young man in good health and CMV-seropositive.

V usage is TRBV6-7 and J usage is TRBJ2-1; the D gene is possibly TRBD2 (6 bases). TRBV6-7 is an ORF; its function is uncertain. The CDR3 covers 14 residues. V gave up 7 bases and J gave up 3 bases, with 13 bases separating them. CDR3 in DNA: TGTGCCAGCATTCCGGGACTGGACTACAATGAGCAGTTCTTC. This encodes CASIPGLDYNEQFF.

This clone was seen only once. The chain joins TRBV10-2 to TRBJ2-5; 8 nucleotides agree with TRBD2. CDR3 size: 14 residues. CDR1 and CDR2 (germline): WSHSY, SAAADI. V lost 3 bases to trimming and J lost 4 bases; unmatched junction nucleotides: 4. The DNA for the CDR3 is TGCGCCAGCAGTGATCGGGGGGGCAGAGAGACCCAGTACTTC. This translates into CASSDRGGRETQYF.

V gene TRBV6-5 combines with J gene TRBJ1-5; D call uncertain. V gave up 6 bases and J gave up 0 bases, with 9 bases separating them. CDR1 is MNHEY and CDR2 is SVGAGI in the germline V gene. The CDR3 runs 14 residues. CDR3 sequence reads: CASRGPYSNQPQHF. The CDR3 DNA follows: TGTGCCAGCAGGGGCCCTTATAGCAATCAGCCCCAGCATTTT.

The CDR3: CASSELPGTGLDEQYF. The DNA for the CDR3 is TGTGCCAGCAGTGAACTCCCCGGGACAGGGCTCGACGAGCAGTACTTC. V gene TRBV6-1 combines with J gene TRBJ2-7, with 9 bases fitting TRBD1. Germline V gene lookup returns CDR1 MNHNS and CDR2 SASEGT. Germline trimming cut 2 bases from V and 5 bases from J; bases unmatched to any gene: 10. The CDR3 is made up of 16 amino acids.

The genes are TRBV6-5 and TRBJ1-5, with 7 positions matching TRBD1. CDR1 MNHEY and CDR2 SVGAGI come from the germline V gene. Trimming removed 5 bases from V and 4 bases from J; junction bases left unmatched: 8. The CDR3 extends over 15 amino acids. The CDR3 spells CASSPRGQRNQPQHF. For the CDR3, the DNA is TGTGCCAGCAGTCCGAGGGGGCAAAGAAATCAGCCCCAGCATTTT.

Only one count was recorded for this clone. J is TRBJ1-5 and V is TRBV5-8; 7 nucleotides match TRBD1. V lost 0 bases and J lost 11; bases outside the gene matches: 17. CDR3 length: 17 amino acids. From germline, CDR1 is SGHTS and CDR2 YDEGEE. The CDR3 nucleotides read TGTGCCAGCAGCTTGGAAGGGGGCAGTCAGGGACGGAGGTCCCAGCATTTT. It yields the protein CASSLEGGSQGRRSQHF.

This clone was recorded a few times. The chain carries TRBV28 and TRBJ1-2; possible D gene TRBD1, 6 bases. CDR3 size: 12 residues. V dropped 7 bases and J dropped 3 bases, with 9 bases sitting between them. Germline CDR1 reads MDHEN; CDR2 reads SYDVKM. The CDR3 here is CASTQGHYGYTF. The CDR3 DNA reads TGTGCCAGCACCCAGGGGCACTATGGCTACACCTTC.

This clone has only a few counts. The chain couples TRBV2 to TRBJ1-6, with D possibly TRBD1 on 5 matching bases. The CDR3 covers 15 residues. V was pared by 2 bases and J by 3 bases, with 8 bases between. Looked up from germline, CDR1 is SNHLY and CDR2 is FYNNEI. CDR3 in DNA: TGTGCCAGCAGTGAACGGGGGATCTATAATTCACCCCTCCACTTT. Translation gives CASSERGIYNSPLHF.

This chain connects TRBV11-2 to TRBJ1-1, with D uncertain. This CDR3 is 11 amino acids long. The germline V and J ends were trimmed by 1 base and 6 bases, with 3 bases remaining between them. The germline gives CDR1 SGHAT, CDR2 FQNNGV. This CDR3 is CASSLAAEAFF. The DNA of the CDR3 is TGTGCCAGCAGCTTAGCGGCTGAAGCTTTCTTT.

This clone was observed a single time. This sequence joins TRBV2 and TRBJ1-4; no clear D. The germline CDR1 and CDR2 sequences are SNHLY and FYNNEI. The CDR3 loop spans 14 amino acids. V lost 6 bases, J lost 0 bases, and 8 bases lay in between. The CDR3 DNA reads TGTGCCAGCAGGCCCCTAGCAACTAATGAAAAACTGTTTTTT. It codes for CASRPLATNEKLFF.

The chain combines TRBV11-2 with TRBJ1-1, with D perhaps TRBD1 (5 bases). Between the trimmed V and J ends, which lost 7 bases and 3 bases, there was a span of 15 bases. Germline values: CDR1 SGHAT, CDR2 FQNNGV. The CDR3 spans 14 residues. In DNA, the CDR3 is TGTGCCAGCACCTTGGGGCTAAGGGACACTGAAGCTTTCTTT. Its protein is CASTLGLRDTEAFF.

This clone was found once. The chain carries TRBV27 and TRBJ1-1; unclear D gene. V was trimmed by 2 bases and J by 4 bases, leaving 11 bases between them. The CDR3 loop spans 14 amino acids. Germline values: CDR1 MNHEY, CDR2 SMNVEV (reference sequence). The CDR3 here is CASSLIGSITEAFF. The CDR3, as DNA: TGTGCCAGCAGTTTAATAGGGAGTATCACTGAAGCTTTCTTT.

V gene TRBV5-1 combines with J gene TRBJ1-3, with D perhaps TRBD1 (5 bases). Germline V lookup: CDR1 SGHRS, CDR2 YFSETQ. V was pared by 0 bases and J by 3 bases, with 10 bases between. The CDR3 loop spans 15 amino acids. The CDR3, as DNA: TGCGCCAGCAGCTTGGGGACAAGTTTTGGAAACACCATATATTTT. As protein: CASSLGTSFGNTIYF.